The rows below give T cell receptor beta chains drawn from one sample of a study of low-dose radiotherapy and immunotherapy resistance in tumors. TCRdb reprocessed the reads via MiXCR and lists one record per CDR3 protein. This repertoire shows 85,000 to 100,000 distinct CDR3 sequences, under 9.5% found once; its top ten account for roughly 1%. This material consisted of PBMCs, taken before treatment. These receptors came from a male donor with prostate cancer. Each CDR3 is given with its conserved first and last residue. A D gene is named only where the DNA matches it firmly. The size entry is marked missing in some rows and otherwise reads once, few, many or a size class.

abundance,len,j_gene,d_gene,v_gene,CDR3nt,CDR3aa
many,13,TRBJ2-2,TRBD1,TRBV9,TGTGCCAGCAGCCTGACAGGGTTCGGGGAGCTGTTTTTT,CASSLTGFGELFF
many,13,TRBJ2-3,NA,TRBV30,TGTGCCTGGAGAGGGTTTGGCACAGATACGCAGTATTTT,CAWRGFGTDTQYF
many,14,TRBJ2-7,NA,TRBV9,TGTGCCAGCAGCGTTACCCCAGGCACCTACGAGCAGTACTTC,CASSVTPGTYEQYF
many,16,TRBJ2-2,NA,TRBV6-2/TRBV6-3,TGTGCCAGCAGTCCCTACGCCCTATCGAACACCGGGGAGCTGTTTTTT,CASSPYALSNTGELFF
many,15,TRBJ2-7,TRBD1,TRBV29-1,TGCAGCGTTGAACTCGGGACAGGGATCCCCTACGAGCAGTACTTC,CSVELGTGIPYEQYF
many,16,TRBJ2-7,NA,TRBV19,TGTGCCAGTAGAGAGGAGGGTCTACCGGGAGTCTACGAGCAGTACTTC,CASREEGLPGVYEQYF
many,10,TRBJ2-5,NA,TRBV20-1,TGCAGTGCTGGGGAGGAGACCCAGTACTTC,CSAGEETQYF
many,12,TRBJ2-7,NA,TRBV28,TGTGCCTCCCGGACCACCGCGAACGAGCAGTACTTC,CASRTTANEQYF
few,15,TRBJ2-2,NA,TRBV27,TGTGCCAGCAGTCCAAGGGGTGCGACCACCGGGGAGCTGTTTTTT,CASSPRGATTGELFF
NA,23,TRBJ2-1,NA,TRBV9,NA,CASSIYLCSVGSGRLSSYNEQFF
many,16,TRBJ2-1,TRBD2,TRBV28,TGTGCCAGCAGTTTCCCCATCAGACTAGCGGGATATGAGCAGTTCTTC,CASSFPIRLAGYEQFF
many,15,TRBJ2-3,TRBD2,TRBV18,TGTGCCAGCTCAACTAACGTGGCGGGAGCCGATACGCAGTATTTT,CASSTNVAGADTQYF
many,17,TRBJ2-1,TRBD2,TRBV28,TGTGCCAGCAGTCTTTCGGCAACTAGCGGGGGATACAATGAGCAGTTCTTC,CASSLSATSGGYNEQFF
NA,13,TRBJ1-2,TRBD1,TRBV25-1,TGTGCCAGCAGAGAGACAGGGTGGTACGGCTACACCTTC,CASRETGWYGYTF
many,15,TRBJ2-1,TRBD2,TRBV6-5,TGTGCCAGCAGCCGGGGACTAGCGACGAGGAATGAGCAGTTCTTC,CASSRGLATRNEQFF
many,13,TRBJ1-2,NA,TRBV14,TGTGCCAGCAGCCAAGATTGGCAGAATTCTCCCGCCTTC,CASSQDWQNSPAF
NA,16,TRBJ1-2,NA,TRBV20-1,TGCAGTGCTGGAGCCCTGGATATCTATGAAGGGCATGGCTACACCTTC,CSAGALDIYEGHGYTF
many,14,TRBJ2-5,NA,TRBV13,TGTGCCAGCAGCTGGGGACTTGGTGGGGAGACCCAGTACTTC,CASSWGLGGETQYF
many,15,TRBJ2-3,NA,TRBV6-2/TRBV6-3,TGTGCCAGCAGTTACTCCTCCGGGAGCACAGATACGCAGTATTTT,CASSYSSGSTDTQYF
few,15,TRBJ2-2,NA,TRBV5-4,TGTGCCAGCAGCTTCAGACAGGACCGCACCGGGGAGCTGTTTTTT,CASSFRQDRTGELFF
many,16,TRBJ2-6,NA,TRBV7-9,TGTGCCAGCAGCTCTGGACAGTCCTCTGGGGCCAACGTCCTGACTTTC,CASSSGQSSGANVLTF
many,13,TRBJ1-5,NA,TRBV28,TGTGCCAGCAGTGGTGGGGGCAATCAGCCCCAGCATTTT,CASSGGGNQPQHF
many,13,TRBJ2-5,NA,TRBV7-6,TGTGCCAGCAGCTCGGACCCCTCGGGGACCCAGTACTTC,CASSSDPSGTQYF